This T cell receptor beta chain is drawn from a study of blood T cell repertoires in COVID-19. Trimming removed 6 bases at V and 1 base at J, with 6 bases between. The germline gives CDR1 MDHEN, CDR2 SYDVKM. The CDR3 runs 12 residues. Using immunoSEQ multiplex PCR, the repertoire was profiled, and TCRdb retains in-frame clones only, with some absent. The data hold 350,000 to 450,000 clones, with approximately 89% observed a single time. Only a few counts were recorded for this clone. One Seattle source followed patients from active infection through their disease course. Sequencing was performed on peripheral blood. The J gene is TRBJ1-1, the V gene TRBV28; D is undetermined. The clonotype originates from a woman in her fifties or sixties with COVID-19, enrolled during active disease. The CDR3 bases are TGTGCCAGCAGCATCCCGAACACTGAAGCTTTCTTT. Translating it yields CASSIPNTEAFF.